The present T cell receptor (beta chain) was sequenced within a study of T cells after yellow fever vaccination. This clonotype has just a few counts. Its matching antigen is unknown. The study, taken as a whole, reports: The secondary T-cell response peaked on day 5, not day 15, but was weaker.

V was shortened by 0 bases and J by 4 bases, with 12 bases between the two germline ends. The CDR3 runs to 14 residues. Germline V gene data show CDR1 as DFQATT and CDR2 as SNEGSKA (reference sequence). Each CDR3 protein gets one entry after TCRdb re-called the 5' RACE reads with MiXCR. Among hundreds of thousands of distinct CDR3 sequences listed, 8.5% to 10% were seen once. The source was PBMCs, collected on the day of the first yellow fever vaccination. This rearrangement joins TRBV20-1 to TRBJ1-1; D is uncertain. This receptor was taken from a man aged 18 to 30 who received the YFV17D yellow fever vaccine. As DNA, the CDR3 is TGCAGTGCTAGAGATCCTGGGGAGGGCACTGAAGCTTTCTTT. Protein: CSARDPGEGTEAFF.